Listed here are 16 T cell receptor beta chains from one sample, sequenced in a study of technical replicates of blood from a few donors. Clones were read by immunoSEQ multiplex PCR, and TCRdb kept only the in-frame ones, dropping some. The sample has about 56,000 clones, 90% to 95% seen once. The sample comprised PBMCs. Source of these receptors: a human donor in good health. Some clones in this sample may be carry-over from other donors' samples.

The CDR3 DNA reads TGCGCCAGCAATCCAAGCGGGGCGAAGTCTTGTCAGTACTTC. Its protein is CASNPSGAKSCQYF. The V gene is TRBV10-2, the J gene TRBJ2-4, with 7 bases lining up with TRBD2. Germline assignment: CDR1 WSHSY and CDR2 SAAADI. The CDR3 contains 14 residues. V lost 7 bases and J lost 12; bases outside the gene matches: 15.

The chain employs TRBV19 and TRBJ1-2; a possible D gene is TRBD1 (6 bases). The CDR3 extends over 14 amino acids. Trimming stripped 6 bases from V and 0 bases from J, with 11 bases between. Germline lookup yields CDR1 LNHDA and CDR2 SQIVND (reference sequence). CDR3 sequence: CASSPRGANYGYTF. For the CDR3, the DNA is TGTGCCAGTAGCCCCAGGGGAGCTAACTATGGCTACACCTTC.

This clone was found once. DNA for the CDR3: TGTGCCAGCAGCATCGCGGGCACAGTGGTCCTGGGGGAGCTGTTTTTT. This gives the protein CASSIAGTVVLGELFF. This chain uses TRBV7-6 with TRBJ2-2, with TRBD2 as a possible D gene (5 bases). Per germline, CDR1 SGHVS and CDR2 FNYEAQ. The CDR3 is 16 residues long. Trimming left V 5 bases short and J 8 bases short, with 21 bases between.

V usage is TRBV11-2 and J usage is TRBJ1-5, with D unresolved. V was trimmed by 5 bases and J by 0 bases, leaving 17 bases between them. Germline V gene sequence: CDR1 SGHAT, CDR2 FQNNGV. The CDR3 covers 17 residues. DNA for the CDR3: TGTGCCAGCAGCGCAGGAGGGAGGGCTTATAGCAATCAGCCCCAGCATTTT. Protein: CASSAGGRAYSNQPQHF.

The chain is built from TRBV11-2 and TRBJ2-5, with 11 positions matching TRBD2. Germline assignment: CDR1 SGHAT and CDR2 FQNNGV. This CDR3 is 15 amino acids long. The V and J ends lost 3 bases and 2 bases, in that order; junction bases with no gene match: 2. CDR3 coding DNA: TGTGCCAGCAGCTTCGGGACTAGCGGACAAGAGACCCAGTACTTC. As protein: CASSFGTSGQETQYF.

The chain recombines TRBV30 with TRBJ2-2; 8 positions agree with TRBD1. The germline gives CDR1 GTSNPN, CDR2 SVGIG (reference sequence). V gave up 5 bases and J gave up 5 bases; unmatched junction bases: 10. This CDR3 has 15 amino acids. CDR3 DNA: TGTGCCTGGGGGGACAGGTGGGGTTCGACCGGGGAGCTGTTTTTT. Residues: CAWGDRWGSTGELFF.

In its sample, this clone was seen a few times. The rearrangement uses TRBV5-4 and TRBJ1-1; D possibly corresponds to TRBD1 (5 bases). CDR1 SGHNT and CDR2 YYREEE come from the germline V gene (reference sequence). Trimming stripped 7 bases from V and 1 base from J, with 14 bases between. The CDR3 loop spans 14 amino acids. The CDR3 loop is CASSMGGANTEAFF. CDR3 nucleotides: TGTGCCAGCTCTATGGGGGGAGCGAACACTGAAGCTTTCTTT.

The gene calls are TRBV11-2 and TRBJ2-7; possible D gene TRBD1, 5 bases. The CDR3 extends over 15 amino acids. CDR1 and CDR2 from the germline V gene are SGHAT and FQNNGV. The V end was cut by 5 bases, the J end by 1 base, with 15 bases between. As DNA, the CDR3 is TGTGCCAGCAGCCAGGGATGGCAACCGTCCTACGAGCAGTACTTC. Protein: CASSQGWQPSYEQYF. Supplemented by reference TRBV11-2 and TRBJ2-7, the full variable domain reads EAGVAQSPRYKIIEKRQSVAFWCNPISGHATLYWYQQILGQGPKLLIQFQNNGVVDDSQLPKDRFSAERLKGVDSTLKIQPAKLEDSAVYLCASSQGWQPSYEQYFGPGTRLTVT.

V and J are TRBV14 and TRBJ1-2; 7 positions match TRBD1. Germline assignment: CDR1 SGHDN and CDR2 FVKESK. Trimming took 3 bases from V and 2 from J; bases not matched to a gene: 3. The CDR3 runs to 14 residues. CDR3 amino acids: CASSHMGQNYGYTF. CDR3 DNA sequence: TGTGCCAGCAGCCACATGGGACAGAACTATGGCTACACCTTC.

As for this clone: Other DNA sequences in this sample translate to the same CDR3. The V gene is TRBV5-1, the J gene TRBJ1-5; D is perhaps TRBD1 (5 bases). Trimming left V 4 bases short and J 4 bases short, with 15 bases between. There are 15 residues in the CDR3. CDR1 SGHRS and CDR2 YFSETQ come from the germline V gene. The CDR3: CASSASTDPNQPQHF. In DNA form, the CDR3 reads TGCGCCAGCAGCGCGTCGACAGATCCTAATCAGCCCCAGCATTTT.

The DNA for the CDR3 is TGTGCCAGCAGGCACCAAGGCAGGGGGCTATACGAGCAGTACTTC. Its protein is CASRHQGRGLYEQYF. This rearrangement joins TRBV6-5 to TRBJ2-7, with 8 bases matching TRBD1. J was trimmed by 4 bases and V by 6 bases; bases with no gene match: 11. In germline, CDR1 is MNHEY, CDR2 SVGAGI. The CDR3 contains 15 residues.

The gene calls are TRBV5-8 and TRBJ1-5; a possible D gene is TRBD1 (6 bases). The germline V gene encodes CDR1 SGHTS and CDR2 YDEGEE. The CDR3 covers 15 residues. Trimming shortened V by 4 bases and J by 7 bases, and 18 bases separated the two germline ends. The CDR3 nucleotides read TGTGCCAGCAGCCCTCTGCAGGGGCGTGGGCAGCCCCAGCATTTT. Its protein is CASSPLQGRGQPQHF.

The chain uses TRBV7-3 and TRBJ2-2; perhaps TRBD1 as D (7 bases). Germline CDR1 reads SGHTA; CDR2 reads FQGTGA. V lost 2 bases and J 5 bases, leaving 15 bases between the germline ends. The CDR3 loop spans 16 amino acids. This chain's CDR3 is CASSLSQGGRTGELFF. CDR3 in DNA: TGTGCCAGCAGCTTATCGCAGGGGGGCCGGACCGGGGAGCTGTTTTTT.

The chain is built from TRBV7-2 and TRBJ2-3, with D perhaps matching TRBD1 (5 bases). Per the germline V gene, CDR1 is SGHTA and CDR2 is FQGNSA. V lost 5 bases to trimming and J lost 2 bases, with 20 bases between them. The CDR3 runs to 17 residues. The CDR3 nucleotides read TGTGCCAGCAGCCTCCGACTCGGACAAACTGTCACAGATACGCAGTATTTT. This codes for CASSLRLGQTVTDTQYF.

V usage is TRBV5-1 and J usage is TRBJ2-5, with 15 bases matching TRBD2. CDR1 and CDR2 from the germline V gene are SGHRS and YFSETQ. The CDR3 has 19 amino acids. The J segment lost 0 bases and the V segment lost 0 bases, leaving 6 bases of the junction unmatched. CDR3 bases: TGCGCCAGCAGCTTGGGGACTAGCGGGGGGGCCAAGAACCAAGAGACCCAGTACTTC. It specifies CASSLGTSGGAKNQETQYF.

The CDR3 loop is CASSFAGTANQPQHF. The CDR3 nucleotides read TGCGCCAGCAGCTTTGCAGGGACAGCTAATCAGCCCCAGCATTTT. V usage is TRBV5-1 and J usage is TRBJ1-5, with TRBD1 identical over 7 bases. The CDR3 length is 15 residues. CDR1 SGHRS and CDR2 YFSETQ come from the germline V gene. V was clipped by 2 bases and J by 4 bases; unmatched bases: 6.